This record looks at one T cell receptor (beta chain) sequence and its context. Method: immunoSEQ multiplex PCR; TCRdb's copy keeps in-frame clones and lacks some. This sample has roughly 63,000 clones, with roughly 80% found just once. These data come from a study of blood T cell repertoires in COVID-19. V lost 4 bases and J lost 5; bases outside the gene matches: 6. The CDR3 is 15 residues long. Per germline, CDR1 KGHDR and CDR2 SFDVKD. Sample: peripheral blood. The clonotype originates from a human donor in a cohort sampled during active COVID-19. V usage is TRBV24-1 and J usage is TRBJ2-1, with TRBD1 identical over 8 bases. Here the CDR3 DNA reads TGTGCCACCAGTGAGGGGACAGGAGGGGACAATGAGCAGTTCTTC. Translating gives CATSEGTGGDNEQFF.